The present TCR beta chain was sequenced within a study of blood T cell repertoires in COVID-19 (TCRdb year 2020). For the study in its entirety: Samples covering the acute and convalescent phases of COVID-19 were provided by collaborators in the United States, Italy and Spain. The samples were drawn from two sources: the first 160 participants of the ongoing ImmuneRACE study, and over 950 subjects contributed by 6 global collaborators. Sample metadata almost always included a de-identified subject ID, COVID-19 status, age in years and sex. The prospective study material was composed of cDNA or gDNA derived from T cells, B-cell-depleted T cells, or PBMCs. The repertoires were released in a freely available public database meant as a resource for research on the immune response to SARS-CoV-2. Where available, HLA class I and class II types were taken from metadata supplied by the sample provider and were not determined by assay-based typing. Deeply sampled blood TCRbeta repertoires from subjects exposed to, actively infected with, or recovered from COVID-19 were included in the dataset.

Each collaborating institution followed its own protocols to collect whole blood in K2EDTA tubes. For TCRbeta analysis, collaborators shipped samples as frozen whole blood, isolated PBMCs, or DNA extracted from either of those sample types. This clone has only a few counts. There is no known antigen for this receptor. Within one base of it there is no much larger clone, and no base qualities were kept. Points the paper makes about the study in general: The amount of clinical and demographic metadata varied by source and participant and was provided uncurated.

TCRbeta CDR3 regions were amplified from genomic DNA by means of the immunoSEQ Assay, a bias-controlled multiplex PCR. Turning to the authors' computational methods: Nucleated cell counts per sample were estimated from amplification of reference gene primers within the assay. To quantify the absolute abundance of each unique TCRbeta CDR3 rearrangement, sequence reads were collapsed and filtered. For each sample, productive Simpson clonality was calculated by taking the square root of Simpson's diversity index across productive rearrangements. Here the immuneACCESS table is served through TCRdb, limited to in-frame sequences with V and J called. Missing clones are a known gap in these copies; in checked studies unresolved V genes cover under half, and the rest lacks a known reason. That table furnishes V, J and clone size, whereas the DNA furnished D and trimming. Across this sample there are about 39,000 clones, with 76% seen only once. Jointly, the top ten make up about 27% of the sample.

The sequenced sample consisted of peripheral blood. This sequence originates from an older man with acute or convalescent COVID-19.

The nucleotide sequence reads as follows: TGCGCCAGCAGCGTCGGGACAGGGGCTGAAGCTTTCTTT. The encoded protein is CASSVGTGAEAFF. The chain uses TRBV5-1 and TRBJ1-1; 10 bases in the junction line up with TRBD1. CDR3 length: 13 amino acids, cysteine to phenylalanine. Kept here is only the CDR3 DNA, which spans 39 bases and is read in frame from base 1. Trimmed from V: 4 bases; trimmed from J: 6 bases; junction bases lacking a gene match: 3. The CDR1 and CDR2 encoded by the germline V gene are SGHRS and YFSETQ. The full variable domain, with segments outside the CDR3 supplied by the reference TRBV5-1 and TRBJ1-1 proteins, appears as KAGVTQTPRYLIKTRGQQVTLSCSPISGHRSVSWYQQTPGQGLQFLFEYFSETQRNKGNFPGRFSGRQFSNSRSEMNVSTLELGDSALYLCASSVGTGAEAFFGQGTRLTVV.